The source of this T cell receptor beta chain is a study of graft-versus-host responses after intestinal transplantation. At the level of the study: Recipients uniformly received anti-thymocyte globulin induction, followed by tacrolimus and steroids for approximately 3 years.

This clone has just a few counts. What it recognizes is unknown. Measured with immunoSEQ multiplex PCR; TCRdb has only the in-frame clones, and not every one. The sample contains approximately 12,000 clones, 76% of which appear only once. Processed graft tissue released its intraepithelial and lamina propria lymphocytes. The study, taken as a whole, reports: Early post-transplant HvG declines showed an association with peak circulating GvH clone levels. Within allografts, high graft-versus-host to host-versus-graft clonal ratios were seen among patients with graft-donor T cell macrochimerism.

Germline CDR1 is SQVTM and CDR2 is ANQGSEA. The V end lost 3 bases, the J end lost 4 bases, and 3 bases lay between the germline ends. This CDR3 contains 10 residues. The starting material was ileum tissue, obtained 23 days after intestinal transplant. This receptor was identified in a human patient who received an intestinal transplant, so some T cells may come from the graft donor. The rearrangement links TRBV29-1 to TRBJ2-5; D gene unclear. The CDR3 DNA follows: TGCAGCGTTGACCGAGAGACCCAGTACTTC. Encoded protein: CSVDRETQYF.